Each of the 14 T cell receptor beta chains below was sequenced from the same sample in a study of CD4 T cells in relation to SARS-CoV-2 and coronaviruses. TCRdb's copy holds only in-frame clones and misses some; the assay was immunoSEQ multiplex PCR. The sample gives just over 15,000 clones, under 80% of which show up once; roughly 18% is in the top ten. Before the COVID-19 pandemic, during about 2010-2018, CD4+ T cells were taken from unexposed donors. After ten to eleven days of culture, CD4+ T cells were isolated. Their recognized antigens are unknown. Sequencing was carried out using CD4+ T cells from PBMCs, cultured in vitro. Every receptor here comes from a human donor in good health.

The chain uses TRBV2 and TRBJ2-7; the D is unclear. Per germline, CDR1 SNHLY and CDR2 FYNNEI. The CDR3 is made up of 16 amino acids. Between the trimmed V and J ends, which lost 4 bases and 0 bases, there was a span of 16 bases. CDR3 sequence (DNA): TGTGCCAGCAGTGTCCCGGCGGCCCCAAGCTCCTACGAGCAGTACTTC. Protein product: CASSVPAAPSSYEQYF. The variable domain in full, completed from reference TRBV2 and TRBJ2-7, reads EPEVTQTPSHQVTQMGQEVILRCVPISNHLYFYWYRQILGQKVEFLVSFYNNEISEKSEIFDDQFSVERPDGSNFTLKIRSTKLEDSAMYFCASSVPAAPSSYEQYFGPGTRLTVT.

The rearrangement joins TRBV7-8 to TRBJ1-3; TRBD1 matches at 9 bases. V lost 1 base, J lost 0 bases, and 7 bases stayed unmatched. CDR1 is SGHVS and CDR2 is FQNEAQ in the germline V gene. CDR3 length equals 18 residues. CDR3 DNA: TGTGCCAGCAGCTTAGACTATACAGGGGGCGGCTCTGGAAACACCATATATTTT. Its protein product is CASSLDYTGGGSGNTIYF.

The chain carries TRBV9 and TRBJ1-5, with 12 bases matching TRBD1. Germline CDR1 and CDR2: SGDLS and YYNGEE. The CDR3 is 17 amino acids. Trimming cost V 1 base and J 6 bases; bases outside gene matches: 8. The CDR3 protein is CASSVFQGQGAGQPQHF. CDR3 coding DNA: TGTGCCAGCAGCGTATTCCAGGGACAGGGGGCGGGTCAGCCCCAGCATTTT.

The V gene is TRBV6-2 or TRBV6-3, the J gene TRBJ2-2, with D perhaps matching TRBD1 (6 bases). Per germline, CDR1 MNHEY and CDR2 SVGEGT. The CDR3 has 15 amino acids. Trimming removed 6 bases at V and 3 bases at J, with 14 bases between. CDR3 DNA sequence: TGTGCCAGCAGCGATATCGACAGGCACACCGGGGAGCTGTTTTTT. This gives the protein CASSDIDRHTGELFF.

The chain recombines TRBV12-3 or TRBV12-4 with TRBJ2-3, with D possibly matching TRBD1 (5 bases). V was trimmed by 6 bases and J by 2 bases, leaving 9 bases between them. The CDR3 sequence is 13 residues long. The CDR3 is CASRPDNTDTQYF. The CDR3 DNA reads TGTGCCAGCAGGCCGGACAACACAGATACGCAGTATTTT.

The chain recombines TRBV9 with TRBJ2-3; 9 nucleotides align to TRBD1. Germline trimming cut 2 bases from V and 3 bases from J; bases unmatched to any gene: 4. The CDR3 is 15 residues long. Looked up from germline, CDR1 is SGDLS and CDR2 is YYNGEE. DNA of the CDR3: TGTGCCAGCAGCGTGGACAGGGGTTGGACAGATACGCAGTATTTT. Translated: CASSVDRGWTDTQYF.

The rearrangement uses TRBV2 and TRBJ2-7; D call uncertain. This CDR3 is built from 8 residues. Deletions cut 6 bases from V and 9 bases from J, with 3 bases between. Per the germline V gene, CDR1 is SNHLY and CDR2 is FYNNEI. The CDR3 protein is CASSPQYF. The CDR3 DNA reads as TGTGCCAGCAGCCCGCAGTACTTC.

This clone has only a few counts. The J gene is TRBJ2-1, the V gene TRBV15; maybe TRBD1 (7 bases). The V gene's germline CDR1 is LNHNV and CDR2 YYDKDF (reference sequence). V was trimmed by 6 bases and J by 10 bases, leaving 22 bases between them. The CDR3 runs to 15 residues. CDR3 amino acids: CATSPGGTLVEEQFF. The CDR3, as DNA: TGTGCCACCAGTCCAGGGGGGACCCTGGTGGAGGAGCAGTTCTTC. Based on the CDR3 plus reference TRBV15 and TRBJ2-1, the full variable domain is DAMVIQNPRYQVTQFGKPVTLSCSQTLNHNVMYWYQQKSSQAPKLLFHYYDKDFNNEADTPDNFQSRRPNTSFCFLDIRSPGLGDTAMYLCATSPGGTLVEEQFFGPGTRLTVL.

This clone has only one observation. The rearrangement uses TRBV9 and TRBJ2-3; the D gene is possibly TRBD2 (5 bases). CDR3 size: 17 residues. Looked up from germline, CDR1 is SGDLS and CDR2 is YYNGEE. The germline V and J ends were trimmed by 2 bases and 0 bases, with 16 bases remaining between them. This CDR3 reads CASSVRPSGISTDTQYF. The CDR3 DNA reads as TGTGCCAGCAGCGTGAGACCCTCGGGGATTAGCACAGATACGCAGTATTTT.

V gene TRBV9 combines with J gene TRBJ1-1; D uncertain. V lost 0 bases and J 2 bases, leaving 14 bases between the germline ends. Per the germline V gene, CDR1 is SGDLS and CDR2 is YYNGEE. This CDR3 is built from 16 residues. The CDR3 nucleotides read TGTGCCAGCAGCGTAGAGTCTGTGACGATAAACACTGAAGCTTTCTTT. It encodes CASSVESVTINTEAFF. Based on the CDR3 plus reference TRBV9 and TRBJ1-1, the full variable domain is DSGVTQTPKHLITATGQRVTLRCSPRSGDLSVYWYQQSLDQGLQFLIQYYNGEERAKGNILERFSAQQFPDLHSELNLSSLELGDSALYFCASSVESVTINTEAFFGQGTRLTVV.

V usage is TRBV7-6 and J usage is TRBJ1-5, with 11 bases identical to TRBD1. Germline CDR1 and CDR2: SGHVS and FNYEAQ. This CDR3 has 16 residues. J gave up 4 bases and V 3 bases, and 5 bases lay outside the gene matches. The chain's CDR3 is CASSLSGTGGNQPQHF. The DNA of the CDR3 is TGTGCCAGCAGCTTGTCCGGGACAGGGGGTAATCAGCCCCAGCATTTT.

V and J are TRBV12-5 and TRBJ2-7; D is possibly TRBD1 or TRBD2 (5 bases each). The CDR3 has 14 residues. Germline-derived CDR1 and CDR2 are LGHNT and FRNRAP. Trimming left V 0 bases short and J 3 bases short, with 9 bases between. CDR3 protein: CASGLVGTVYEQYF. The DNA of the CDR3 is TGTGCTAGTGGTTTGGTGGGGACGGTCTACGAGCAGTACTTC.

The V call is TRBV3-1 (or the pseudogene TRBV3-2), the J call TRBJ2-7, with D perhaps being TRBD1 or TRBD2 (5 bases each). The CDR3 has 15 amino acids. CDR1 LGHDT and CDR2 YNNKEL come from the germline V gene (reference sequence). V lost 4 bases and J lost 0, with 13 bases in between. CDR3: CASSRDGVSSYEQYF. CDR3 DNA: TGTGCCAGCAGCCGGGACGGGGTTAGCTCCTACGAGCAGTACTTC.

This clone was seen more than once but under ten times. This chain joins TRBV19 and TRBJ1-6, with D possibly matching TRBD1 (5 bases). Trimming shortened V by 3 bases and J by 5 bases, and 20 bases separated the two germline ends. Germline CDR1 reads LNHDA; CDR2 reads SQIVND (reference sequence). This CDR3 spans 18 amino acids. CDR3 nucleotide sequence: TGTGCCAGTAGTATCTCTCGTGGGGACCGGGACGATAATTCACCCCTCCACTTT. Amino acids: CASSISRGDRDDNSPLHF. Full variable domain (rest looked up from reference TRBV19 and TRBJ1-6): DGGITQSPKYLFRKEGQNVTLSCEQNLNHDAMYWYRQDPGQGLRLIYYSQIVNDFQKGDIAEGYSVSREKKESFPLTVTSAQKNPTAFYLCASSISRGDRDDNSPLHFGNGTRLTVT.